This entry describes one T cell receptor beta chain. These data are taken from a study of T cells in narcolepsy. Method: immunoSEQ multiplex PCR; TCRdb's copy keeps in-frame clones and lacks some. The table records tens of thousands of clones, approximately 90% of them present only once. The CDR3 has 16 amino acids. CDR1 is SEHNR, CDR2 FQNEAQ, per germline (reference sequence). Trimming removed 4 bases at V and 3 bases at J, with 18 bases between. The rearrangement joins TRBV7-9 to TRBJ1-1; weak D call: TRBD1 (5 bases). The sequence derives from a human donor with narcolepsy. Sequenced: CD45RA- memory CD4+ T cells from PBMCs. As DNA, the CDR3 is TGTGCCAGCAGCTCTCTCCGGGACGCGAAGGACACTGAAGCTTTCTTT. It yields the protein CASSSLRDAKDTEAFF.